The rows below give T cell receptor beta chains drawn from one sample of a study of OX40 agonist ivuxolimab in advanced cancers. Profiling relied on immunoSEQ multiplex PCR, and the TCRdb table lists in-frame clones only, not all of them. The sample has 7,500 to 10,000 clones, 65% to 80% seen once. Source: CD4+ or CD8+ T cells sorted from blood, taken in a trial of the OX40 agonist ivuxolimab. These receptors were obtained from an adult with an advanced solid tumor such as melanoma, head and neck, liver or kidney cancer. Each CDR3 is given with its conserved first and last residue. The D gene is left open where the match is weak. Size tells how often a clone was seen (once, few, many) or the class of an expanded clone, and some rows leave it out.

D gene | J gene | clone size | V gene | CDR3 protein | CDR3 DNA
TRBD1 | TRBJ1-2 | NA | TRBV6-5 | CASSTRTGRAYGYTF | TGTGCCAGCAGTACTCGGACAGGGAGGGCCTATGGCTACACCTTC
NA | TRBJ1-2 | once | TRBV19 | CASEVGTGYGYTF | TGTGCCAGTGAGGTCGGGACCGGCTATGGCTACACCTTC
NA | TRBJ2-7 | NA | TRBV27 | CASSLYPTNRALLYEQYF | TGTGCCAGCAGTTTATACCCAACCAACAGGGCACTCCTCTACGAGCAGTACTTC
NA | TRBJ1-2 | NA | TRBV5-2 | CASSSPGQNYGYTF | TGTGCCAGCAGCAGCCCGGGACAGAACTATGGCTACACCTTC
NA | TRBJ2-1 | few | TRBV4-3 | CASSPGSGEQFF | TGCGCCAGCAGCCCAGGCTCGGGTGAGCAGTTCTTC
NA | TRBJ1-5 | NA | TRBV19 | CASSIAGSGQPQHF | TGTGCCAGTAGTATCGCTGGCTCCGGCCAGCCCCAGCATTTT
TRBD2 | TRBJ2-3 | once | TRBV7-6 | CASSLYERGSTDTQYF | TGTGCCAGCAGCTTATATGAGCGGGGATCCACAGATACGCAGTATTTT
NA | TRBJ2-3 | few | TRBV5-1 | CASSLNGGPTDTQYF | TGCGCCAGCAGCTTGAACGGGGGGCCCACAGATACGCAGTATTTT
NA | TRBJ2-2 | medium-sized | TRBV7-9 | CASSRTSTNTGELFF | TGTGCCAGCAGCCGGACTTCTACGAACACCGGGGAGCTGTTTTTT
NA | TRBJ2-1 | NA | TRBV27 | CASSRGFYNEQFF | TGTGCCAGCAGCAGGGGTTTCTACAATGAGCAGTTCTTC
NA | TRBJ2-1 | NA | TRBV11-2 | CASSLDTSFNEQFF | TGTGCCAGCAGCTTAGACACGTCTTTCAATGAGCAGTTCTTC
TRBD1 | TRBJ1-5 | once | TRBV27 | CASSLSKGAGQPQHF | TGTGCCAGCAGTTTATCGAAGGGGGCGGGTCAGCCCCAGCATTTT
NA | TRBJ2-1 | NA | TRBV6-5 | CASSGWDGDNEQFF | TGTGCCAGCAGTGGGTGGGACGGAGACAATGAGCAGTTCTTC
NA | TRBJ2-2 | large | TRBV21-1 | CASSKALPWTGELFF | TGTGCCAGCAGCAAAGCGCTCCCGTGGACCGGGGAGCTGTTTTTT
NA | TRBJ2-1 | NA | TRBV28 | CASSSGTDYRLQEQFF | TGTGCCAGCAGTTCAGGGACTGATTACAGACTCCAGGAGCAGTTCTTC
TRBD1 | TRBJ2-7 | NA | TRBV7-3 | CASSLRGQGAYEQYF | TGTGCCAGCAGCTTGAGGGGACAGGGGGCCTACGAGCAGTACTTC
TRBD2 | TRBJ2-2 | NA | TRBV6-1 | CASSVAGTSGRAKGELFF | TGTGCCAGCAGTGTAGCCGGGACTAGCGGGAGGGCCAAAGGGGAGCTGTTTTTT
NA | TRBJ2-1 | NA | TRBV9 | CASSPLPDYEQFF | TGTGCCAGCAGCCCCCTACCTGACTATGAGCAGTTCTTC
NA | TRBJ2-1 | NA | TRBV19 | CASSIVLVEGSSYNEQFF | TGTGCCAGTAGTATAGTCTTGGTCGAGGGGAGCTCCTACAATGAGCAGTTCTTC
NA | TRBJ1-2 | NA | TRBV4-1 | CASSQTTEINYGYTF | TGCGCCAGCAGCCAAACGACAGAAATCAACTATGGCTACACCTTC
NA | TRBJ2-1 | NA | TRBV4-2 | CASSQDVEVDEQFF | TGTGCCAGCAGCCAAGATGTGGAAGTCGATGAGCAGTTCTTC
TRBD1 | TRBJ2-5 | NA | TRBV10-2 | CASSQTGSETQYF | TGCGCCAGCAGCCAGACAGGGTCGGAGACCCAGTACTTC
TRBD1 | TRBJ1-2 | many | TRBV5-1 | CASSSLTGGDYGYTF | TGCGCCAGCAGCTCCCTGACAGGGGGCGACTATGGCTACACCTTC
NA | TRBJ2-1 | NA | TRBV27 | CASSLGPGSINEQFF | TGTGCCAGCAGTTTAGGCCCCGGGTCAATTAATGAGCAGTTCTTC
NA | TRBJ1-3 | NA | TRBV6-5 | CASSYSRLSGNTIYF | TGTGCCAGCAGTTACTCGAGGCTTTCTGGAAACACCATATATTTT
NA | TRBJ1-1 | many | TRBV7-2 | CASSMSGVRGMNTEAFF | TGTGCCAGCAGCATGTCAGGGGTCCGGGGTATGAACACTGAAGCTTTCTTT
TRBD1 | TRBJ2-3 | few | TRBV6-5 | CAAGDSGTDTQYF | TGTGCAGCTGGGGACAGTGGAACAGATACGCAGTATTTT
TRBD1 | TRBJ2-3 | NA | TRBV5-1 | CASSTGVISTDTQYF | TGCGCCAGCAGTACAGGGGTCATAAGCACAGATACGCAGTATTTT
NA | TRBJ2-7 | NA | TRBV7-8 | CASSLAGSSYEQYF | TGTGCCAGCAGCTTAGCCGGGAGCTCCTACGAGCAGTACTTC